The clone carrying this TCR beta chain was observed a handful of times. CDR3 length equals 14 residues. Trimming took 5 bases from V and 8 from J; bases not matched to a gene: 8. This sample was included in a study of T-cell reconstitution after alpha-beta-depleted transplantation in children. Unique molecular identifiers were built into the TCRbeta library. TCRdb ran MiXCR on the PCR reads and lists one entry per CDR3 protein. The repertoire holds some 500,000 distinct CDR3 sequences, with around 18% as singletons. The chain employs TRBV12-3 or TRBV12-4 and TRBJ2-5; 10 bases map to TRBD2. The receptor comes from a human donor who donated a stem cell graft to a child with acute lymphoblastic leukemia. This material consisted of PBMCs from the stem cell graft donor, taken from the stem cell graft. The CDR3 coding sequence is TGTGCCAGCAGTCCCCTCAGCGGGGGGGCAACCCAGTACTTC. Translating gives CASSPLSGGATQYF.